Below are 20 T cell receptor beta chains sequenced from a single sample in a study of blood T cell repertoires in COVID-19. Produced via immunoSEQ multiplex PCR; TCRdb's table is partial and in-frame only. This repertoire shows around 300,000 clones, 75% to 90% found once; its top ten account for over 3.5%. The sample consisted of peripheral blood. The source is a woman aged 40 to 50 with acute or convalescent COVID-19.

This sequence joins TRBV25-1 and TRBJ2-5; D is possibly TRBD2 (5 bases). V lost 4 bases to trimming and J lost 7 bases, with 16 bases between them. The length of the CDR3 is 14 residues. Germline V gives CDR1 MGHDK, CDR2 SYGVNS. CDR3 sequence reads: CASSAVLGGGTQYF. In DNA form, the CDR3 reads TGTGCCAGCAGTGCGGTACTCGGAGGAGGGACCCAGTACTTC. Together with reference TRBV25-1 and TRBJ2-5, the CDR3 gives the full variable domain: EADIYQTPRYLVIGTGKKITLECSQTMGHDKMYWYQQDPGMELHLIHYSYGVNSTEKGDLSSESTVSRIRTEHFPLTLESARPSHTSQYLCASSAVLGGGTQYFGPGTRLLVL.

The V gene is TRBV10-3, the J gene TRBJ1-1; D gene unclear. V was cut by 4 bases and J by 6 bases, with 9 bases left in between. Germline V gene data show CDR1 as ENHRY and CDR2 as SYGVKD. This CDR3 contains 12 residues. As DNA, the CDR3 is TGTGCCATCAGTGCGGAGCGCGCTGAAGCTTTCTTT. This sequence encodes CAISAERAEAFF.

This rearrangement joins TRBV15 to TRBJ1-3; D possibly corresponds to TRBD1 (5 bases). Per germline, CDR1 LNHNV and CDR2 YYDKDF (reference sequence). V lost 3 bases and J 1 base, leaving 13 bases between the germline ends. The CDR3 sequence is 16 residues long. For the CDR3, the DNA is TGTGCCACCAGCAGTGAGCAGACAGTATCTGGAAACACCATATATTTT. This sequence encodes CATSSEQTVSGNTIYF.

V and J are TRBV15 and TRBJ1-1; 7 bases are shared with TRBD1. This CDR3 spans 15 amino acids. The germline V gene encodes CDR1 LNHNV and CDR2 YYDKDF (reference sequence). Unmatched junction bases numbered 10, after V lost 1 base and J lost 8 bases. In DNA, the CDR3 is TGTGCCACCAGCAGAGTGCCTGACGTGGACAGGGAAGCTTTCTTT. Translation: CATSRVPDVDREAFF.

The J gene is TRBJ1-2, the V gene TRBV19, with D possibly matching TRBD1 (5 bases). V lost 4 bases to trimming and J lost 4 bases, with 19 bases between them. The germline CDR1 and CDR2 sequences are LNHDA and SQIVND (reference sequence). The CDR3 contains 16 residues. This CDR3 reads CASSTRAGSRTYGYTF. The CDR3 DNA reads TGTGCCAGTAGTACTCGAGCAGGGTCCCGGACCTATGGCTACACCTTC.

In nucleotides, the CDR3 is TGCAGTGCTAGTCCCCCGCCGGGCGGGGGGGCCCCAGAGACCCAGTACTTC. Its translation is CSASPPPGGGAPETQYF. This chain links TRBV20-1 with TRBJ2-5, with 9 bases matching TRBD2. V lost 3 bases, J lost 4 bases, and 15 bases stayed unmatched. This CDR3 has 17 amino acids. Looked up from germline, CDR1 is DFQATT and CDR2 is SNEGSKA (reference sequence).

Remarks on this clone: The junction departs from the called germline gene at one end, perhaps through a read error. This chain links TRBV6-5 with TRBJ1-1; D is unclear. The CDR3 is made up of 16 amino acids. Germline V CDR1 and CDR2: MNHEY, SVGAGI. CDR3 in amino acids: CASSYSRPGWSLRRNF. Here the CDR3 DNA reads TGTGCCAGCAGTTACTCTCGTCCTGGGTGGAGTCTACGCCGGAATTTT.

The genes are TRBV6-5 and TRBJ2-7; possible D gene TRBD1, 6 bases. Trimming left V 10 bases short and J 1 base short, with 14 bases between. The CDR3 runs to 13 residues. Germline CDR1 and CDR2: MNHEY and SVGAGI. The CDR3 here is CATLKGESYEQYV. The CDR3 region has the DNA TGTGCCACCCTAAAGGGGGAATCCTACGAGCAGTACGTC.

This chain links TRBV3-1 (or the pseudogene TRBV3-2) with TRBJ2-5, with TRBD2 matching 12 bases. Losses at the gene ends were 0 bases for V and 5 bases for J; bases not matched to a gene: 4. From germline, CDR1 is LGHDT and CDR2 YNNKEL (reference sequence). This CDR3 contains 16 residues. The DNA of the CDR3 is TGTGCCAGCAGCCAAGACCTAGCGGGGGGGAGGGAGACCCAGTACTTC. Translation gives CASSQDLAGGRETQYF.

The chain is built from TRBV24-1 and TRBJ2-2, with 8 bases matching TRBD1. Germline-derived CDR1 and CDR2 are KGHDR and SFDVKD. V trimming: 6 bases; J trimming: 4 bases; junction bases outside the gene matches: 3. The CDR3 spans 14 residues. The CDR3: CATSTTGGTGELFF. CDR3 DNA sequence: TGTGCCACCAGTACTACAGGGGGCACCGGGGAGCTGTTTTTT.

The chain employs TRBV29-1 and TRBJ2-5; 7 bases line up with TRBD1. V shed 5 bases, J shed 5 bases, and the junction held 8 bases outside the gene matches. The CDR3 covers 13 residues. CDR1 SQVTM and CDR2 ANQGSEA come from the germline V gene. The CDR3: CSVSQGGWETQYF. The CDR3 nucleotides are TGCAGCGTTTCCCAAGGGGGCTGGGAGACCCAGTACTTC. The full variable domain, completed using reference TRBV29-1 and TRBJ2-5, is SAVISQKPSRDICQRGTSLTIQCQVDSQVTMMFWYRQQPGQSLTLIATANQGSEATYESGFVIDKFPISRPNLTFSTLTVSNMSPEDSSIYLCSVSQGGWETQYFGPGTRLLVL.

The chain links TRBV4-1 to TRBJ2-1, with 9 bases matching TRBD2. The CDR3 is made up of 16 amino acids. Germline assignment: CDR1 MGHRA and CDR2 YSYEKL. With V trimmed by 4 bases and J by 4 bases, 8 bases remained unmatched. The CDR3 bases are TGCGCCAGCAGCCTTGGGCAGCGGGGGGTTTACAATGAGCAGTTCTTC. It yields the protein CASSLGQRGVYNEQFF.

The CDR3 region has the DNA TGTGCCAGCAGCTTAGGACAGGGACACACAGATACGCAGTATTTT. Amino acids: CASSLGQGHTDTQYF. The rearrangement links TRBV11-2 to TRBJ2-3, with 7 bases aligning to TRBD1. The germline gives CDR1 SGHAT, CDR2 FQNNGV. V gave up 1 base and J gave up 2 bases; unmatched junction bases: 3. The CDR3 sequence is 15 residues long.

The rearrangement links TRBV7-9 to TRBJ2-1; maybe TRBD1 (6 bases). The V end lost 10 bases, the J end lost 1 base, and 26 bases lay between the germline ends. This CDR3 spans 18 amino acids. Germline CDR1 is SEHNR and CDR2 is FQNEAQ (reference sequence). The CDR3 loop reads CATTNNAQDSVSYNEQFF. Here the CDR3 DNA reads TGTGCCACCACGAATAACGCCCAGGACAGCGTATCCTACAATGAGCAGTTCTTC.

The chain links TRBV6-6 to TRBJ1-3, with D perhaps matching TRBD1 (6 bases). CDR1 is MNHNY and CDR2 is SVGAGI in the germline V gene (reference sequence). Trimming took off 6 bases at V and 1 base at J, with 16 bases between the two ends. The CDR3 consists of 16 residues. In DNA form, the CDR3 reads TGTGCCAGCAGAACCGGGGCAGGGACATCTGGAAACACCATATATTTT. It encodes CASRTGAGTSGNTIYF.

The CDR3 bases are TGTGCCAGCCGTAGAGGGAGGCTAGCGGGGGGGAATGAGCAGTTCTTC. Translated, it gives CASRRGRLAGGNEQFF. The chain carries TRBV11-2 and TRBJ2-1; 12 bases match TRBD2. With 8 bases clipped from V and 7 bases from J, the junction kept 12 bases outside the gene matches. Germline values: CDR1 SGHAT, CDR2 FQNNGV. CDR3 length: 16 residues.

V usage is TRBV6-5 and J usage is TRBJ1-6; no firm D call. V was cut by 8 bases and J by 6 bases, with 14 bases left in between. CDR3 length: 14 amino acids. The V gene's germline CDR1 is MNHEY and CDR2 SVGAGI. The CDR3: CASVEGYGNSPLHF. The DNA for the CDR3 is TGTGCCAGCGTCGAGGGATACGGTAATTCACCCCTCCACTTT.

The CDR3 nucleotides read TGTGCCAGTAGTCTGGGGGGAGACAGGGGGCACGGCTACACCTTC. Translation: CASSLGGDRGHGYTF. The chain is built from TRBV19 and TRBJ1-2, with 10 bases lining up with TRBD1. The CDR3 runs 15 residues. Trimming took 5 bases from V and 8 from J; bases not matched to a gene: 11. The germline CDR1 and CDR2 sequences are LNHDA and SQIVND (reference sequence).

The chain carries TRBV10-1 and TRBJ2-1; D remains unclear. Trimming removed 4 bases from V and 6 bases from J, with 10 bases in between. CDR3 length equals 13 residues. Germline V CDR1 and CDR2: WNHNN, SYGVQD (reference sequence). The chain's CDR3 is CASSASMANEQFF. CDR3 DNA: TGCGCCAGCAGTGCTAGTATGGCCAATGAGCAGTTCTTC.

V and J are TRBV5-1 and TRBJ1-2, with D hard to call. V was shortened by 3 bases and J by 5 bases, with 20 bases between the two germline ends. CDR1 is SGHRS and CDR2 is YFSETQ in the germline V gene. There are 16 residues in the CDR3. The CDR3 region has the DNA TGCGCCAGCAGCTCCGGATACACCGATACTATATATGGCTACACCTTC. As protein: CASSSGYTDTIYGYTF.